At least ten counts were recorded for the clone carrying this TCR beta chain. Its antigen is still unknown. Libraries from sorted cells each used roughly 1 million CD4+ or CD8+ T cells. The CDR3 totals 14 residues. Per germline, CDR1 LNHDA and CDR2 SQIVND (reference sequence). With 4 bases removed from V and 1 base from J, the gap between germline ends came to 7 bases. The sample comes from a study of neurological immune-mediated disorders. Study results and caveats: The most TCR clonal expansion was seen in HTLV-1-associated myelopathy, whereas the least was seen in multiple sclerosis, below the level in healthy controls.

5'RACE employing 10-nucleotide random UMIs yielded the cDNA. Each sequencing run yielded over 160 million TCR-beta sequences from 15-18 subjects. MiXCR, run by TCRdb on the 5' RACE reads, gives a single entry per CDR3 protein. The sample yields under 45,000 distinct CDR3 sequences, approximately 15% seen once. Sample: CD4+ T cells from blood. V is TRBV19 and J is TRBJ2-2, with D unclear. The clonotype originates from a woman between 55 and 75 years old with HTLV-1-associated myelopathy (HAM/TSP). Here the CDR3 DNA reads TGTGCCAGTAGTACTTTAGGGAACACCGGGGAGCTGTTTTTT. This encodes CASSTLGNTGELFF.